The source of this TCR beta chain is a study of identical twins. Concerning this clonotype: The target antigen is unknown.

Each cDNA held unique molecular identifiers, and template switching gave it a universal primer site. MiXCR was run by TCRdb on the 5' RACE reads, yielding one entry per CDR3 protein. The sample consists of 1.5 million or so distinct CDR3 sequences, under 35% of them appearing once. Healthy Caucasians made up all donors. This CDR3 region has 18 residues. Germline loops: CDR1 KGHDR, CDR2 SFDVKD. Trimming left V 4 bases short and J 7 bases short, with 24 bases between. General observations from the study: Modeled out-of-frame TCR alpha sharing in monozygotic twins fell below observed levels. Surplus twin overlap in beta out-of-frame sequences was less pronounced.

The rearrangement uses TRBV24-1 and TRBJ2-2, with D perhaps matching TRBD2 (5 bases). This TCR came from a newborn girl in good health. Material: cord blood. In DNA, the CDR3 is TGTGCCACCAGTGAGACGTTGGAATCGGGGTCGGATTGCGGGGAGCTGTTTTTT. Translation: CATSETLESGSDCGELFF.